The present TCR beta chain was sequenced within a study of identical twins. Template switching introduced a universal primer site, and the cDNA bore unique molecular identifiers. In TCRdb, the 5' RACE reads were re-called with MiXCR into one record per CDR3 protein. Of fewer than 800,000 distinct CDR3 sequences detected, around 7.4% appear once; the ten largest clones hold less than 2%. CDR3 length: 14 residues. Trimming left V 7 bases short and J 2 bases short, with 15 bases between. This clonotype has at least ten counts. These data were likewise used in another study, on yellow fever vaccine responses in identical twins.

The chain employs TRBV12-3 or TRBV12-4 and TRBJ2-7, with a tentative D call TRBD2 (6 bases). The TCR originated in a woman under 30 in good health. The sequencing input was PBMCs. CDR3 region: CASTLDYITYEQYF. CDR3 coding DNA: TGTGCCAGCACTCTGGACTACATTACCTACGAGCAGTACTTC.